Listed here are 11 T cell receptor beta chains from one sample, sequenced in a study of shared clonotypes between healthy human individuals. The table came from immunoSEQ multiplex PCR; TCRdb's copy has only in-frame clones and leaves some out. The repertoire holds about 2 million clones, with roughly 96% as singletons. The sample taken for sequencing was naive CD4+ T cells sorted from blood. Sample subset: CD45RA+ positively selected. These receptors originate from a man younger than 35 in good health.

The J gene is TRBJ2-3, the V gene TRBV6-1, with 11 bases that match TRBD2. V shed 4 bases, J shed 2 bases, and the junction held 5 bases outside the gene matches. This CDR3 comprises 16 residues. The germline CDR1 and CDR2 sequences are MNHNS and SASEGT. CDR3 sequence: CASSARTSGLTDTQYF. CDR3 bases: TGTGCCAGCAGTGCAAGGACTAGCGGGCTCACAGATACGCAGTATTTT.

The rearrangement links TRBV5-1 to TRBJ2-7; TRBD2 is a possible D gene (5 bases). Trimming cost V 2 bases and J 1 base, with 13 bases left between them. Germline loops: CDR1 SGHRS, CDR2 YFSETQ. This CDR3 region has 15 residues. This CDR3 is CASSLVTAGSYEQYF. For the CDR3, the DNA is TGCGCCAGCAGCTTAGTTACGGCGGGTTCCTACGAGCAGTACTTC.

The V gene is TRBV30, the J gene TRBJ2-2; 10 bases align to TRBD2. V gave up 6 bases and J gave up 4 bases; unmatched junction bases: 23. There are 20 residues in the CDR3. Germline V CDR1 and CDR2: GTSNPN, SVGIG (reference sequence). The DNA of the CDR3 is TGTGCCTGCCTAAAACTTAGGCGGGCTAGCGGGAGTATTGTCACCGGGGAGCTGTTTTTT. This encodes CACLKLRRASGSIVTGELFF.

The rearrangement joins TRBV27 to TRBJ1-2, with D unclear. Germline values: CDR1 MNHEY, CDR2 SMNVEV (reference sequence). Deletions cut 7 bases from V and 4 bases from J, with 10 bases between. CDR3 length equals 12 residues. CDR3 coding DNA: TGTGCCAGCACCTCACCCGGCTATGGCTACACCTTC. It is translated as CASTSPGYGYTF.

This clone was seen a single time. The sample contains more than one DNA sequence encoding this CDR3. V usage is TRBV11-2 and J usage is TRBJ2-2; weak D call: TRBD2 (5 bases). This CDR3 is 12 amino acids long. The V and J ends lost 2 bases and 7 bases respectively, with 5 bases between them. The germline gives CDR1 SGHAT, CDR2 FQNNGV. The CDR3 region is CASSLRGGELFF. In nucleotides, the CDR3 is TGTGCCAGCAGCTTACGGGGCGGGGAGCTGTTTTTT.

The genes are TRBV6-1 and TRBJ1-1; D uncertain. Germline V CDR1 and CDR2: MNHNS, SASEGT. V lost 7 bases, J lost 0 bases, and 9 bases lay in between. The CDR3 consists of 13 residues. The CDR3 nucleotides are TGTGCCAGCAAGCACTTAGTGAACACTGAAGCTTTCTTT. Amino acid sequence: CASKHLVNTEAFF.

The genes are TRBV19 and TRBJ1-2; no clear D. The V end lost 0 bases, the J end lost 4 bases, and 6 bases lay between the germline ends. From germline, CDR1 is LNHDA and CDR2 SQIVND (reference sequence). The CDR3 contains 13 residues. The CDR3 sequence is CASSIDSIYGYTF. CDR3 in DNA: TGTGCCAGTAGTATAGACAGCATCTATGGCTACACCTTC.

This chain joins TRBV2 and TRBJ2-5; TRBD1 is a possible D gene (5 bases). From germline, CDR1 is SNHLY and CDR2 FYNNEI. V was trimmed by 4 bases and J by 4 bases, leaving 13 bases between them. This CDR3 has 14 amino acids. The CDR3 is CASSVQVLGETQYF. The CDR3, as DNA: TGTGCCAGCAGTGTACAGGTTCTGGGAGAGACCCAGTACTTC.

A single count supports this clone. The chain combines TRBV7-9 with TRBJ1-1; D unresolved. CDR1 and CDR2 (germline): SEHNR, FQNEAQ (reference sequence). V lost 0 bases and J 8 bases, leaving 10 bases between the germline ends. The CDR3 has 13 residues. CDR3 protein: CASSLAGQLEAFF. The CDR3 DNA reads TGTGCCAGCAGCTTAGCGGGCCAACTCGAAGCTTTCTTT.

CDR3 in DNA: TGTGCCATCAGCTCGGGACTAGCGGGAGAACGGTCCTACGAGCAGTACTTC. Its translation is CAISSGLAGERSYEQYF. The V gene is TRBV10-3, the J gene TRBJ2-7; 14 nucleotides line up with TRBD2. Germline CDR1 ENHRY, CDR2 SYGVKD. The junction had 8 bases not matched to a gene; V was cut back by 6 bases and J by 1 base. This CDR3 comprises 17 residues.

The chain recombines TRBV6-5 with TRBJ1-1; possibly TRBD1 for D (5 bases). Trimming stripped 5 bases from V and 7 bases from J, with 17 bases between. Germline lookup yields CDR1 MNHEY and CDR2 SVGAGI. This CDR3 is built from 14 residues. The CDR3 DNA is TGTGCCAGCAGTAAAGCCGGGGGGTCCTATGAAGCTTTCTTT. It is translated as CASSKAGGSYEAFF.